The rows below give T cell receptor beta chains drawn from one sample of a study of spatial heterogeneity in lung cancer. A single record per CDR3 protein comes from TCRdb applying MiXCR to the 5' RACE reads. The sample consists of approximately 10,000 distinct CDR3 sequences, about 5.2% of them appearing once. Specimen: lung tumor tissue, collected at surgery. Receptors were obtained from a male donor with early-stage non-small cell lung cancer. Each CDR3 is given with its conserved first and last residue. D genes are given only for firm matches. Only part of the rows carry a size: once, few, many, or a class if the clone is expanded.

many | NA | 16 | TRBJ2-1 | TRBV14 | CASSSKPGTPYNEQFF | TGTGCCAGCAGCTCTAAGCCGGGGACGCCCTACAATGAGCAGTTCTTC
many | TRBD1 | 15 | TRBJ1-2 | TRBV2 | CAGTEEASANYGYTF | TGTGCCGGGACAGAAGAAGCCTCCGCTAACTATGGCTACACCTTC
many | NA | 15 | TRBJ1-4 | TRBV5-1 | CASSLGTVEHEKLFF | TGCGCCAGCAGCTTGGGGACTGTCGAGCACGAAAAACTGTTTTTT
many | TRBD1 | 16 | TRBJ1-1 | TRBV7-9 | CASSLATGAKGTEAFF | TGTGCCAGCAGCTTAGCGACAGGGGCTAAGGGCACTGAAGCTTTCTTT
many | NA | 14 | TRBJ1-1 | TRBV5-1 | CASSLAARDTEAFF | TGCGCCAGCAGCTTAGCAGCGCGGGACACTGAAGCTTTCTTT
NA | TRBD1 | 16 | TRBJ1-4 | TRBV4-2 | CASSQPSPGQGEKLFF | TGTGCCAGCAGCCAACCGTCTCCGGGACAGGGCGAAAAACTGTTTTTT
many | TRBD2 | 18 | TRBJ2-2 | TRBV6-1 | CASSPRRLAGKNTGELFF | TGTGCCAGCAGCCCACGGAGGCTAGCGGGAAAGAACACCGGGGAGCTGTTTTTT
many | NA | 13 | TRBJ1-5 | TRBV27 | CATRGARDQPQHF | TGTGCCACCAGGGGAGCGAGGGATCAGCCCCAGCATTTT
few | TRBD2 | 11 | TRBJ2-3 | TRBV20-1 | CSARGGDTQYF | TGCAGTGCTAGGGGAGGGGATACGCAGTATTTT
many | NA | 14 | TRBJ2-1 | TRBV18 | CASSPPGGFDEQFF | TGTGCCAGCTCACCACCGGGAGGCTTCGATGAGCAGTTCTTC
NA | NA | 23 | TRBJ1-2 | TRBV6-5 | CASSYSSLRILPLRFRRVDGYTF | TGTGCCAGCAGTTACTCGTCTTTGAGAATTCTTCCCCTAAGATTTCGGCGTGTAGATGGCTACACCTTC
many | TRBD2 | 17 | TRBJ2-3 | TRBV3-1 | CASSQDWRGAGADTQYF | TGTGCCAGCAGCCAAGATTGGCGGGGGGCAGGGGCAGATACGCAGTATTTT
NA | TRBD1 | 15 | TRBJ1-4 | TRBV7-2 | CASSDTGGPNEKLFF | TGTGCCAGCAGTGACACAGGGGGCCCTAATGAAAAACTGTTTTTT
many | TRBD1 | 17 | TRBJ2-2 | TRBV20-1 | CSARDPGQGANTGELFF | TGCAGTGCTAGAGATCCGGGACAGGGCGCGAACACCGGGGAGCTGTTTTTT
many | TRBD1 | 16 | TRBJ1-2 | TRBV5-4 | CASSSGGIQGYYGYTF | TGTGCCAGCAGCTCAGGGGGGATACAGGGATACTATGGCTACACCTTC
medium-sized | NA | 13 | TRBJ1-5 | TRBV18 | CASSPEGNQPQHF | TGTGCCAGCTCACCAGAAGGGAATCAGCCCCAGCATTTT
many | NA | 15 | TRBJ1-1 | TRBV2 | CASTEGDTLGTEAFF | TGTGCCAGCACCGAGGGGGACACCCTGGGGACTGAAGCTTTCTTT
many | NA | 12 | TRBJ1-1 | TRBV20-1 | CSANVRNTEAFF | TGCAGTGCTAACGTGAGGAACACTGAAGCTTTCTTT
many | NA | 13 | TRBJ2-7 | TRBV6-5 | CASSLGIKYEQYF | TGTGCCAGCAGTCTCGGAATCAAATACGAGCAGTACTTC
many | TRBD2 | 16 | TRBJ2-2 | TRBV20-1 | CSAYGTSGRVGGELFF | TGCAGTGCTTATGGGACTAGCGGGAGAGTGGGCGGGGAGCTGTTTTTT
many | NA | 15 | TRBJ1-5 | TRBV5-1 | CASSLDGYSNQPQHF | TGCGCCAGCAGCTTGGACGGATATAGCAATCAGCCCCAGCATTTT
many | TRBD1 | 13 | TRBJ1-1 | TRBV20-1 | CSARSGGRTEAFF | TGCAGTGCTAGATCAGGGGGCAGGACTGAAGCTTTCTTT
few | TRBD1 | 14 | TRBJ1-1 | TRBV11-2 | CASSSYRGPTEAFF | TGTGCCAGCAGCTCATACAGGGGTCCGACTGAAGCTTTCTTT
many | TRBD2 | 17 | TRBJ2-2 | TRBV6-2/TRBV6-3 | CASRQHRGGSDTGELFF | TGTGCCAGCAGACAACACCGGGGGGGCTCGGACACCGGGGAGCTGTTTTTT
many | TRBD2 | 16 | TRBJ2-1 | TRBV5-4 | CASSLASGGSYNEQFF | TGTGCCAGCAGCTTAGCGAGCGGGGGTTCCTACAATGAGCAGTTCTTC
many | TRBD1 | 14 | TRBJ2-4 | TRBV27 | CASSLGTGGVVQYF | TGTGCCAGCAGTCTTGGGACAGGGGGGGTCGTTCAGTACTTC
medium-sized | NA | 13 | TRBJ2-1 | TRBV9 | CASSVVAANEQFF | TGTGCCAGCAGCGTAGTTGCGGCCAATGAGCAGTTCTTC
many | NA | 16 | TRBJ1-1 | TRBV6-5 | CASSYGSGGWGTEAFF | TGTGCCAGCAGTTACGGTAGCGGGGGTTGGGGTACTGAAGCTTTCTTT
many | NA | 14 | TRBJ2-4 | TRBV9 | CASSVMGTENIQYF | TGTGCCAGCAGCGTAATGGGAACGGAAAACATTCAGTACTTC
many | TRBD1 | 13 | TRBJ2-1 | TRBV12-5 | CASGLGQGNEQFF | TGTGCTAGTGGTTTGGGACAGGGCAATGAGCAGTTCTTC
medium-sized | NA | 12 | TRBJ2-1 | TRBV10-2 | CASSEPDREQFF | TGCGCCAGCAGTGAGCCCGACAGAGAGCAGTTCTTC
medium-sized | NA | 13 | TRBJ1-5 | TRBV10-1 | CAKGELGNQPQHF | TGCGCCAAAGGGGAACTTGGCAATCAGCCCCAGCATTTT
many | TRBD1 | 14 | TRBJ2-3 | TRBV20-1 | CSAWTGQSTDTQYF | TGCAGTGCTTGGACGGGACAGTCGACAGATACGCAGTATTTT
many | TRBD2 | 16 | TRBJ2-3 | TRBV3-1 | CASSHFGLADTDTQYF | TGTGCCAGCAGCCATTTCGGACTAGCGGACACAGATACGCAGTATTTT
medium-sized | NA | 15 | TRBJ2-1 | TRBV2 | CASSEEDAGYNEQFF | TGTGCCAGCAGTGAAGAAGACGCAGGGTACAATGAGCAGTTCTTC
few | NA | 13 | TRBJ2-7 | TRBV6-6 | CASSYRGPYEQYF | TGTGCCAGCAGTTACCGGGGACCGTACGAGCAGTACTTC
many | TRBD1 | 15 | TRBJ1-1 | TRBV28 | CASSRFRGLYTEAFF | TGTGCCAGCAGTAGATTCAGGGGGCTCTACACTGAAGCTTTCTTT
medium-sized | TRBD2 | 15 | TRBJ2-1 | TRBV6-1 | CASSGRIAGGGEQFF | TGTGCCAGCAGTGGGAGAATAGCGGGAGGAGGGGAGCAGTTCTTC
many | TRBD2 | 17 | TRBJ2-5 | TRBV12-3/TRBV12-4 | CASSQGTSGSLAETQYF | TGTGCCAGCAGTCAGGGGACTAGCGGGAGTTTGGCAGAGACCCAGTACTTC
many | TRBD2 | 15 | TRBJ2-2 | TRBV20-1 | CSATSGGANTGELFF | TGCAGTGCTACAAGCGGGGGGGCGAACACCGGGGAGCTGTTTTTT
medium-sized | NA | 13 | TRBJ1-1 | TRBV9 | CASREARDTEAFF | TGTGCCAGCAGGGAAGCCAGGGACACTGAAGCTTTCTTT
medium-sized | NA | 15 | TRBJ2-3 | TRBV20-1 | CSAGWEVPFSDTQYF | TGCAGTGCTGGATGGGAGGTGCCCTTCTCAGATACGCAGTATTTT
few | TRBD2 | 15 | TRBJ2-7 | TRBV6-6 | CASSPTSGSSYEQYF | TGTGCCAGCAGCCCGACTAGCGGGAGCTCCTACGAGCAGTACTTC
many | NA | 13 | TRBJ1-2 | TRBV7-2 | CASSADRFYGYTF | TGTGCCAGCAGTGCAGACAGGTTCTATGGCTACACCTTC
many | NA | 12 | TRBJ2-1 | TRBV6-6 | CASRAGSDEQFF | TGTGCCAGCAGGGCTGGGAGCGATGAGCAGTTCTTC
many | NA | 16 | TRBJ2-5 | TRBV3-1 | CASSPINWDFRETQYF | TGTGCCAGCAGCCCGATCAACTGGGACTTCAGGGAGACCCAGTACTTC
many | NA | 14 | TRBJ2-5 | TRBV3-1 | CASSQAPLQETQYF | TGTGCCAGCAGCCAGGCACCGCTTCAAGAGACCCAGTACTTC
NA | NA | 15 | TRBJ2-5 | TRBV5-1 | CASSLAGRREETQYF | TGCGCCAGCAGCTTGGCGGGGCGGCGGGAAGAGACCCAGTACTTC
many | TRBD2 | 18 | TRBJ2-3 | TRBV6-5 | CASSLLAGGVTSTDTQYF | TGTGCCAGCAGTCTACTAGCGGGAGGGGTGACTAGCACAGATACGCAGTATTTT
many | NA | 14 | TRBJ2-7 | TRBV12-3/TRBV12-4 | CASSPRFGFYEQYF | TGTGCCAGCAGTCCCCGGTTCGGGTTCTACGAGCAGTACTTC
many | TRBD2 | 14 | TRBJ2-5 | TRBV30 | CAWSVLAGGQTQYF | TGTGCCTGGAGTGTACTAGCGGGAGGTCAGACCCAGTACTTC
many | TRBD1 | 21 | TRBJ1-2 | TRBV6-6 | CASSSALFIGTGLNRLYGYTF | TGTGCCAGCAGCTCGGCCCTTTTTATAGGGACAGGCCTTAATCGGCTTTATGGCTACACCTTC
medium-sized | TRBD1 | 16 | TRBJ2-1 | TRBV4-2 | CASSQVQGTASNEQFF | TGTGCCAGCAGCCAAGTTCAAGGGACAGCTTCCAATGAGCAGTTCTTC
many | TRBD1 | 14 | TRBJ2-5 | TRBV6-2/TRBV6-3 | CASSRGTGGETQYF | TGTGCCAGCAGTCGCGGGACAGGGGGAGAGACCCAGTACTTC